A single sample gave rise to the 17 T cell receptor beta chains below, sequenced in a study of T cell changes during pregnancy in multiple sclerosis. Repertoires were generated with immunoSEQ multiplex PCR, while TCRdb's copy carries only in-frame clones and drops some. This sample has about 110,000 clones, with approximately 90% found just once. The sample was peripheral blood, taken after pregnancy. The source is a female donor with multiple sclerosis, enrolled in a pregnancy study.

Regarding this clone: The same CDR3 can be traced to other DNA sequences in this sample. This chain joins TRBV9 and TRBJ2-3; 9 bases align to TRBD2. The CDR3 has 14 amino acids. Germline assignment: CDR1 SGDLS and CDR2 YYNGEE. V dropped 2 bases and J dropped 2; count of bases not matched to a gene: 0. The DNA of the CDR3 is TGTGCCAGCAGCGTGGGACTAGCCACAGATACGCAGTATTTT. Encoded protein: CASSVGLATDTQYF.

V and J are TRBV6-1 and TRBJ1-5; tentatively, D is TRBD1 (5 bases). Trimming pared 4 bases from V and 0 bases from J, leaving 7 bases between. Germline V lookup: CDR1 MNHNS, CDR2 SASEGT. The CDR3 has 14 amino acids. CDR3: CASSGQISNQPQHF. CDR3 nucleotides: TGTGCCAGCAGTGGACAGATTAGCAATCAGCCCCAGCATTTT.

This sequence joins TRBV9 and TRBJ1-6, with 11 bases lining up with TRBD1. There are 15 residues in the CDR3. Germline V gene data show CDR1 as SGDLS and CDR2 as YYNGEE. Losses at the gene ends were 2 bases for V and 8 bases for J; bases not matched to a gene: 3. The CDR3 spells CASSVGQGEDSPLHF. The CDR3 coding sequence is TGTGCCAGCAGCGTGGGACAGGGGGAAGATTCACCCCTCCACTTT.

The chain couples TRBV5-1 to TRBJ2-3, with 10 bases that match TRBD1. The CDR3 loop spans 15 amino acids. V was clipped by 4 bases and J by 3 bases; unmatched bases: 5. Germline-derived CDR1 and CDR2 are SGHRS and YFSETQ. The CDR3: CASSTGQGGTDTQYF. CDR3 nucleotide sequence: TGCGCCAGCAGCACCGGACAGGGGGGTACAGATACGCAGTATTTT.

The chain couples TRBV7-2 to TRBJ1-1; D remains unclear. CDR3 length: 14 amino acids. Trimming cost V 4 bases and J 0 bases, with 9 bases left between them. CDR1 SGHTA and CDR2 FQGNSA come from the germline V gene. The CDR3 DNA reads TGTGCCAGCAGCTCCTCGTATATGAACACTGAAGCTTTCTTT. Translation: CASSSSYMNTEAFF.

This sequence joins TRBV6-5 and TRBJ1-3, with D perhaps matching TRBD1 (5 bases). Trimming cost V 0 bases and J 0 bases, with 6 bases left between them. This CDR3 contains 15 residues. The germline CDR1 and CDR2 sequences are MNHEY and SVGAGI. CDR3 bases: TGTGCCAGCAGTTACTCGGGGCACTCTGGAAACACCATATATTTT. This sequence encodes CASSYSGHSGNTIYF.

The CDR3 here is CASSLGPGNPYEQYF. The CDR3 bases are TGTGCCAGCAGCTTAGGCCCGGGGAACCCCTACGAGCAGTACTTC. This chain connects TRBV13 to TRBJ2-7, with D possibly being TRBD2 (5 bases). The CDR3 is 15 residues long. Trimming shortened V by 0 bases and J by 2 bases, and 11 bases separated the two germline ends. Germline CDR1 PRHDT, CDR2 FYEKMQ (reference sequence).

In its sample, this clone was seen a few times. The chain employs TRBV19 and TRBJ1-2; 9 nucleotides match TRBD1. The V and J ends lost 5 bases and 6 bases, in that order; junction bases with no gene match: 4. Germline V gene sequence: CDR1 LNHDA, CDR2 SQIVND (reference sequence). The CDR3 totals 13 residues. The CDR3 DNA is TGTGCCAGTAGTCCGGGACAGGGAGATGGCTACACCTTC. This encodes CASSPGQGDGYTF.

The CDR3 reads CASSVGGAGWEKLFF. DNA for the CDR3: TGTGCCAGCAGTGTTGGCGGGGCTGGTTGGGAAAAACTGTTTTTT. The V gene is TRBV2, the J gene TRBJ1-4; possible D gene TRBD1, 5 bases. There are 15 residues in the CDR3. Trimming took off 4 bases at V and 8 bases at J, with 17 bases between the two ends. Germline CDR1 reads SNHLY; CDR2 reads FYNNEI.

V is TRBV28 and J is TRBJ2-7; 12 positions agree with TRBD2. In germline, CDR1 is MDHEN, CDR2 SYDVKM. This CDR3 contains 16 residues. The V gene end was trimmed by 5 bases and the J gene end by 1 base; junction bases not matched to a gene: 6. The CDR3 DNA is TGTGCCAGCAGTGAAAAACTAGCGGGAGGATCCTACGAGCAGTACTTC. Its translation is CASSEKLAGGSYEQYF.

In nucleotides, the CDR3 is TGTGCCAGCAGTAAAGGGGGGACAGGGGGCCCGGATACGCAGTATTTT. Its protein product is CASSKGGTGGPDTQYF. The rearrangement joins TRBV28 to TRBJ2-3; TRBD1 aligns across 12 bases. V gave up 5 bases and J gave up 6 bases; unmatched junction bases: 9. The germline CDR1 and CDR2 sequences are MDHEN and SYDVKM. The CDR3 spans 16 residues.

The CDR3: CASSPSTGSAGYNSPLHF. In nucleotides, the CDR3 is TGTGCCAGCAGCCCTAGTACCGGGAGTGCGGGGTATAATTCACCCCTCCACTTT. The rearrangement uses TRBV7-9 and TRBJ1-6; D ambiguous. The CDR3 extends over 18 amino acids. Trimming took off 5 bases at V and 4 bases at J, with 21 bases between the two ends. CDR1 and CDR2 from the germline V gene are SEHNR and FQNEAQ (reference sequence).

A word on this clone: It is unclear where the CDR3 begins or ends on the DNA, so no DNA is shown, and the CDR3 is as TCRdb lists it. V is TRBV30 and J is TRBJ2-7; the D call of TRBD2 is as the table states it, not checked on the DNA. From its first to its last residue, the CDR3 has 17 amino acids. The germline gives CDR1 GTSNPN, CDR2 SVGIG (reference sequence). The CDR3: CAPCSASYSCRSYEQYF.

In this sample, this clone turned up once. The J gene is TRBJ1-1, the V gene TRBV19; the D is unclear. From germline, CDR1 is LNHDA and CDR2 SQIVND (reference sequence). V dropped 5 bases and J dropped 0 bases, with 10 bases sitting between them. This CDR3 has 14 amino acids. CDR3 sequence: CASSSTILNTEAFF. The DNA for the CDR3 is TGTGCCAGTAGTTCCACAATCCTGAACACTGAAGCTTTCTTT.

This clone was observed a single time. The chain employs TRBV13 and TRBJ1-1; 10 bases map to TRBD1. The CDR3 has 15 amino acids. The V gene end was trimmed by 3 bases and the J gene end by 5 bases; junction bases not matched to a gene: 6. The germline V gene has CDR1 PRHDT and CDR2 FYEKMQ (reference sequence). The CDR3 reads CASSLGDRGRTEAFF. The CDR3 nucleotides are TGTGCCAGCAGCTTGGGGGACAGGGGAAGGACTGAAGCTTTCTTT.

The chain links TRBV5-1 to TRBJ2-7, with 9 bases identical to TRBD1. V shed 6 bases, J shed 0 bases, and the junction held 7 bases outside the gene matches. Germline CDR1 reads SGHRS; CDR2 reads YFSETQ. The CDR3 runs to 15 residues. The CDR3 nucleotides read TGCGCCAGCACGACCACAGGGGGCGCCTCCTACGAGCAGTACTTC. This codes for CASTTTGGASYEQYF.

The chain has TRBV30 and TRBJ1-6; D gene uncertain. Trimming cost V 0 bases and J 4 bases, with 10 bases left between them. CDR3 length: 15 amino acids. Germline loops: CDR1 GTSNPN, CDR2 SVGIG (reference sequence). This chain's CDR3 is CAWSVLAGYNSPLHF. DNA for the CDR3: TGTGCCTGGAGTGTACTGGCAGGTTATAATTCACCCCTCCACTTT.